The present TCR beta chain was sequenced within a study of regulatory T cells in long-lasting Graves disease. This clonotype occurred many times. Sequencing libraries for TCR beta were prepared with iRepertoire HTBI primers and Arm-PCR of CDR3 regions. MiXCR, applied by TCRdb to the multiplex PCR reads, yields one record per CDR3 protein. The table shows 350,000 to 500,000 distinct CDR3 sequences, with roughly 15% occurring only once. Time point here: newly diagnosed GD, antithyroid drugs for less than 3 months. The TCR library was made from RNA that had been extracted from PBMCs in TRIzol. J lost 7 bases, V lost 0 bases, and 11 bases had no gene match. The length of the CDR3 is 16 residues. The germline V gene has CDR1 DFQATT and CDR2 SNEGSKA (reference sequence). This same sample was also part of a study on T cells in Graves' hyperthyroidism and ophthalmopathy.

This TCR was recovered from a young woman with Graves disease. The starting material was peripheral blood mononuclear cells (PBMCs), obtained at new diagnosis, from a patient treated with antithyroid drugs. V usage is TRBV20-1 and J usage is TRBJ2-1; 8 bases fit TRBD1. The CDR3 loop reads CSARDGPGGVGNEQFF. The CDR3 nucleotides read TGCAGTGCTAGAGACGGCCCAGGGGGCGTCGGAAATGAGCAGTTCTTC.